The 18 T cell receptor beta chains below were found in one sample sequenced in a study of cytomegalovirus exposure and HLA in healthy donors. PCR involved 60 Vbeta and 13 Jbeta primers. The repertoire was sequenced with immunoSEQ multiplex PCR; TCRdb's copy has only in-frame clones and lacks some. The sample has approximately 140,000 clones; roughly four fifths are singletons. Sequencing was carried out using PBMCs. These receptors all come from a woman in her forties in good health and CMV-seropositive.

The chain employs TRBV27 and TRBJ1-4, with TRBD1 identical over 7 bases. The CDR3 is 15 residues long. The germline V gene encodes CDR1 MNHEY and CDR2 SMNVEV (reference sequence). Trimming at V came to 6 bases and at J to 1 base, leaving 5 bases not matched to a gene. This chain's CDR3 is CASSTNRGTNEKLFF. The CDR3 region has the DNA TGTGCCAGCAGCACCAACAGGGGAACTAATGAAAAACTGTTTTTT.

The rearrangement uses TRBV5-1 and TRBJ1-1; 7 nucleotides agree with TRBD1. Germline lookup yields CDR1 SGHRS and CDR2 YFSETQ. V was pared by 5 bases and J by 1 base, with 5 bases of the junction left unmatched. The CDR3 contains 14 residues. CDR3 DNA: TGCGCCAGCAGGGGGACAGAACCGAACACTGAAGCTTTCTTT. Its translation is CASRGTEPNTEAFF.

The DNA for the CDR3 is TGTGCCAGCTCACCACTCGAGGGGGGGCCCTACGAGCAGTACTTC. Amino acids: CASSPLEGGPYEQYF. The J gene is TRBJ2-7, the V gene TRBV18; D perhaps matches TRBD2 (7 bases). Germline V lookup: CDR1 KGHSH, CDR2 LQKENI. The CDR3 has 15 residues. With 1 base removed from V and 2 bases from J, the gap between germline ends came to 12 bases.

Regarding this clone: One end of the junction is discordant with germline, which a read error may explain. The V call is TRBV4-1, the J call TRBJ1-1, with TRBD1 as a possible D gene (5 bases). Per germline, CDR1 MGHRA and CDR2 YSYEKL. The CDR3 spans 15 residues. CDR3 in amino acids: CASSEERGSNTEAFF. The CDR3 bases are TGCGCCAGCAGCGAAGAAAGGGGATCGAACACTGAAGCTTTCTTT.

This clone was seen a few times. The chain recombines TRBV9 with TRBJ2-3, with 9 bases aligning to TRBD1. The CDR3 has 15 amino acids. CDR1 and CDR2 from the germline V gene are SGDLS and YYNGEE. The V and J ends lost 4 bases and 4 bases, in that order; junction bases with no gene match: 7. The CDR3 sequence: CASSRRDRDADTQYF. For the CDR3, the DNA is TGTGCCAGCAGCCGCCGGGACAGGGATGCAGATACGCAGTATTTT.

V is TRBV4-1 and J is TRBJ1-5; 10 bases align to TRBD1. CDR1 and CDR2 (germline): MGHRA, YSYEKL. The V segment lost 0 bases and the J segment 2 bases; nucleotides outside the gene matches: 7. The CDR3 has 18 residues. The CDR3 sequence is CASSQDFATGGGNQPQHF. The CDR3 DNA is TGCGCCAGCAGCCAAGATTTTGCGACAGGGGGCGGCAATCAGCCCCAGCATTTT.

The genes are TRBV29-1 and TRBJ2-7, with 15 bases lining up with TRBD2. The junction had 5 bases not matched to a gene; V was cut back by 5 bases and J by 0 bases. Germline CDR1 SQVTM, CDR2 ANQGSEA. The CDR3 spans 16 residues. CDR3 sequence (DNA): TGCAGCGTTCGGGGACTAGCGGGGGGCTCCTCCTACGAGCAGTACTTC. Protein sequence: CSVRGLAGGSSYEQYF.

Comments on this clone: This CDR3 is also generated by other DNA sequences in the sample. This sequence joins TRBV10-3 and TRBJ1-1, with D perhaps matching TRBD1 (6 bases). Trimming left V 0 bases short and J 8 bases short, with 10 bases between. CDR1 is ENHRY, CDR2 SYGVKD, per germline. CDR3 length: 13 residues. CDR3 nucleotide sequence: TGTGCCATCAGTGAGTCGAGGGGGACAGAAGCTTTCTTT. Its protein product is CAISESRGTEAFF.

The rearrangement joins TRBV4-1 to TRBJ1-2; D is possibly TRBD1 (6 bases). Trimming took off 4 bases at V and 1 base at J, with 16 bases between the two ends. In germline, CDR1 is MGHRA, CDR2 YSYEKL. The CDR3 runs 16 residues. The CDR3 reads CASSLQGTPLNYGYTF. CDR3 sequence (DNA): TGCGCCAGCAGCCTACAAGGGACACCCCTTAACTATGGCTACACCTTC.

This rearrangement joins TRBV7-3 to TRBJ2-5; TRBD1 agrees at 8 bases. The J call is in doubt because the DNA end fits TRBJ2-7 better. Per the germline V gene, CDR1 is SGHTA and CDR2 is FQGTGA. The CDR3 contains 15 residues. CDR3 loop: CASSDGTGRTYEQYF. The CDR3, as DNA: TGTGCCAGCAGTGACGGGACAGGTAGAACCTACGAGCAGTACTTC.

The rearrangement uses TRBV2 and TRBJ1-1, with D uncertain. The CDR3 has 11 amino acids. Germline V gene sequence: CDR1 SNHLY, CDR2 FYNNEI. Deletions cut 3 bases from V and 6 bases from J, with 5 bases between. The CDR3 DNA reads TGTGCCAGCAGTGATGTCGCTGAAGCTTTCTTT. Its protein product is CASSDVAEAFF.

This chain joins TRBV4-1 and TRBJ2-1; possible D gene TRBD2, 5 bases. Trimming left V 4 bases short and J 1 base short, with 14 bases between. This CDR3 comprises 16 residues. Germline CDR1 MGHRA, CDR2 YSYEKL. DNA of the CDR3: TGCGCCAGCAGCCGACTTACGGGATCTTCCTACAATGAGCAGTTCTTC. Its protein product is CASSRLTGSSYNEQFF.

This chain connects TRBV9 to TRBJ1-2, with 7 bases that match TRBD1. Germline V gene lookup returns CDR1 SGDLS and CDR2 YYNGEE. The CDR3 runs 15 residues. V dropped 2 bases and J dropped 5; count of bases not matched to a gene: 9. The CDR3 coding sequence is TGTGCCAGCAGCGTTAACCCAGGGGGGCGGTATGGCTACACCTTC. Translating it yields CASSVNPGGRYGYTF.

V gene TRBV5-1 combines with J gene TRBJ2-7; 8 bases agree with TRBD1. V dropped 4 bases and J dropped 5; count of bases not matched to a gene: 5. There are 13 residues in the CDR3. The germline gives CDR1 SGHRS, CDR2 YFSETQ. CDR3 in amino acids: CASSGWTGNEQYF. For the CDR3, the DNA is TGCGCCAGCAGCGGGTGGACAGGGAACGAGCAGTACTTC.

As concerns this clone: The same CDR3 is also encoded by other DNA sequences in this sample. The chain joins TRBV4-2 to TRBJ2-1, with 11 bases that match TRBD2. Germline values: CDR1 LGHNA, CDR2 YNFKEQ. This CDR3 comprises 16 residues. Losses at the gene ends were 2 bases for V and 6 bases for J; bases not matched to a gene: 6. The CDR3 DNA reads TGTGCCAGCAGCCAATTACTAGCGGGGGAGGGCAATGAGCAGTTCTTC. Translation: CASSQLLAGEGNEQFF.

The count of this clone is one. The chain links TRBV7-9 to TRBJ2-2, with D hard to call. Per germline, CDR1 SEHNR and CDR2 FQNEAQ (reference sequence). V shed 5 bases and J shed 4 bases, with 8 bases lying between them. This CDR3 spans 13 amino acids. The CDR3 sequence: CASSPLFTGELFF. The CDR3 DNA reads TGTGCCAGCAGCCCCCTTTTCACCGGGGAGCTGTTTTTT.

This clone turned up a few times. The V call is TRBV19, the J call TRBJ1-2; 7 bases match TRBD1. The trim removed 3 bases at V and 13 bases at J, leaving 8 bases unmatched. CDR1 LNHDA and CDR2 SQIVND come from the germline V gene (reference sequence). CDR3 length: 12 amino acids. CDR3 in DNA: TGTGCCAGTAGTATGTTGACAGGGTCATCCACCTTC. This encodes CASSMLTGSSTF.

The chain links TRBV25-1 to TRBJ1-2; D is ambiguous. The CDR3 has 15 amino acids. Germline CDR1 is MGHDK and CDR2 is SYGVNS. V lost 2 bases to trimming and J lost 4 bases, with 14 bases between them. The CDR3 sequence: CASSEVQVEFYGYTF. In nucleotides, the CDR3 is TGTGCCAGCAGTGAAGTCCAGGTGGAATTCTATGGCTACACCTTC.